This T cell receptor beta chain was obtained from a study of CD8+ T cells in alopecia areata. The CDR3 consists of 13 residues. From germline, CDR1 is ENHRY and CDR2 SYGVKD. The V and J ends lost 11 bases and 2 bases respectively, with 13 bases between them. Described treatment: oral pan-JAK inhibitor, 5-10 mg twice daily. Peripheral blood and lesional scalp punch biopsies came from alopecia areata patients. As concerns this clone: No antigen is known for it.

Study-level results: Scalp and blood retained many expanded lesional clones during tofacitinib. Scalp clonality and expanded CD8+ clones among the top 100 fell significantly with tofacitinib.

RNA extraction was followed by reverse transcription into cDNA, which acted as the sequencing template. TCRdb's table, derived via immunoSEQ multiplex PCR, lists solely in-frame clones and lacks some. Of some 220,000 clones in the sample, approximately 57% were seen once. The clonotype originates from a human donor with alopecia areata. The sample in question was CD4+ T cells sorted from blood, obtained at week 4, from a patient treated with tofacitinib. The rearrangement links TRBV10-3 to TRBJ1-5; no clear D gene. CDR3 DNA: TGTGCCTCAACCCCCGAGGGCAATCAGCCCCAGCATTTT. Its protein product is CASTPEGNQPQHF.